This is a list of T cell receptor beta chains from one sample in a study of T-cell reconstitution after alpha-beta-depleted transplantation in children. Each CDR3 protein is one row after TCRdb ran MiXCR on the PCR reads. This sample yields almost 250,000 distinct CDR3 sequences, of which over 20% are seen a single time; about 2.5% belongs to the top ten. This material consisted of PBMCs, taken before TCRalphabeta/CD19-depleted stem cell transplant. These receptors were taken from a girl aged 2-10 years with Fanconi anemia, due to receive a stem cell transplant. Both conserved end residues are part of each CDR3. A D gene is named only where the DNA matches it firmly. Clone size is given for some rows only: seen once, a few or many times, or a class if the clone is expanded.

v_gene	j_gene	len	d_gene	abundance	CDR3nt	CDR3aa
TRBV15	TRBJ2-5	12	.	many	TGTGCCACCAGCAGAGATCGGGAGACCCAGTACTTC	CATSRDRETQYF
TRBV7-3	TRBJ2-1	15	TRBD2	few	TGTGCCAGCAGCTTAAAGGGACTAGCCGGCAATGAGCAGTTCTTC	CASSLKGLAGNEQFF
TRBV6-1	TRBJ2-7	15	TRBD2	few	TGTGCCAGCACCCCTATAGCGGGACTCTTCTACGAGCAGTACTTC	CASTPIAGLFYEQYF
TRBV7-9	TRBJ1-2	14	.	.	TGTGCCAGCAGCCCCACAGGGAAGTCGGATGGCTACACCTTC	CASSPTGKSDGYTF
TRBV5-1	TRBJ2-1	17	TRBD1	many	TGCGCCAGCAGCCGTTTCGACAGGGGAGTGAGCCACAATGAGCAGTTCTTC	CASSRFDRGVSHNEQFF
TRBV5-1	TRBJ2-7	13	TRBD2	.	TGCGCCAGCTCGACTAGCGAACCCTACGAGCAGTACTTC	CASSTSEPYEQYF
TRBV12-3/TRBV12-4	TRBJ2-1	15	TRBD2	many	TGTGCCAGCAGTTTCTCTGGGACTAGGGGCAATGAGCAGTTCTTC	CASSFSGTRGNEQFF
TRBV7-2	TRBJ2-5	15	TRBD2	few	TGTGCCAGCAGCTTAGGGGGACTAGCGTCCGGGACCCAGTACTTC	CASSLGGLASGTQYF
TRBV6-6	TRBJ1-1	13	TRBD1	few	TGTGCCAGCAGGTTAACAGGGGGCACTGAAGCTTTCTTT	CASRLTGGTEAFF
TRBV5-1	TRBJ2-6	15	.	few	TGCGCCAGCAGCTCGGCTGGCTCTGGGGCCAACGTCCTGACTTTC	CASSSAGSGANVLTF
TRBV7-9	TRBJ1-1	13	.	few	TGTGCCAGCAGCTCAACCGATGACACTGAAGCTTTCTTT	CASSSTDDTEAFF
TRBV28	TRBJ1-5	13	.	many	TGTGCCAGCAGCCGGGGATGGATTCAGCCCCAGCATTTT	CASSRGWIQPQHF
TRBV7-7	TRBJ2-5	15	TRBD1	.	TGTGCCAGCAGCCCGGGACAGGGGAACCAAGAGACCCAGTACTTC	CASSPGQGNQETQYF
TRBV28	TRBJ1-6	11	.	few	TGTGCCAGCAGGAGCCATTCACCCCTCCACTTT	CASRSHSPLHF
TRBV5-1	TRBJ2-7	14	.	many	TGCGCCAGCAACACAGGGACCCTCTCCTACGAGCAGTACTTC	CASNTGTLSYEQYF
TRBV10-3	TRBJ2-7	15	.	many	TGTGCCATCAGTGAGAGAGGAGGGGGGCAGGACGAGCAGTACTTC	CAISERGGGQDEQYF
TRBV29-1	TRBJ2-5	14	.	.	TGCAGCGTTCGTCCGGGCGCGACGCAAGAGACCCAGTACTTC	CSVRPGATQETQYF
TRBV25-1	TRBJ2-7	15	.	.	TGTGCCAGCAGTGAATCTGACGGATCCTCCTACGAGCAGTACTTC	CASSESDGSSYEQYF
TRBV29-1	TRBJ2-5	13	TRBD1	.	TGCAGCGTTGCTCCGACAGGGGGAGAGACCCAGTACTTC	CSVAPTGGETQYF
TRBV20-1	TRBJ2-7	15	.	.	TGCAGTGCTAGAGAGTTCCCGGGGGCCTCCTACGAGCAGTACTTC	CSAREFPGASYEQYF
TRBV20-1	TRBJ2-1	13	TRBD1	few	TGCAGTGCTAGAGTGACAGGGTTCAATGAGCAGTTCTTC	CSARVTGFNEQFF
TRBV5-1	TRBJ2-2	14	.	.	TGCGCCAGCAGATTCACTTTTAACACCGGGGAGCTGTTTTTT	CASRFTFNTGELFF
TRBV28	TRBJ2-7	12	.	few	TGTGCCAGCAGCCGCGCGGGCTACGAGCAGTACTTC	CASSRAGYEQYF
TRBV10-3	TRBJ2-2	18	.	.	TGTGCCATCAGTGCCGTCTTATGGGTTGATAGCAACGCCGGGGAGCTGTTTTTT	CAISAVLWVDSNAGELFF
TRBV20-1	TRBJ2-7	15	TRBD1	many	TGCAGTGCTAGAGCTACCTATAGACAGGGATCCGAGCAGTACTTC	CSARATYRQGSEQYF
TRBV5-1	TRBJ2-3	16	.	.	TGCGCCAGCAGCCCAAGGACAGACGAGTACACAGATACGCAGTATTTT	CASSPRTDEYTDTQYF
TRBV20-1	TRBJ2-4	17	TRBD2	many	TGCAGTCAATTTTTAGCGGGGGACCCACTAGCCAAAAACATTCAGTACTTC	CSQFLAGDPLAKNIQYF
TRBV20-1	TRBJ2-6	15	.	many	TGCAGTGCTAGAGCCCCGGACGGTGGGGCCAACGTCCTGACTTTC	CSARAPDGGANVLTF
TRBV20-1	TRBJ2-3	12	TRBD2	many	TGCAGTGCTAGCGGGAGGGCAGATACGCAGTATTTT	CSASGRADTQYF
TRBV4-1	TRBJ2-1	15	TRBD2	few	TGCGCCAGCAGTGGAGGGACTAGCAAGGGCAATGAGCAGTTCTTC	CASSGGTSKGNEQFF
TRBV12-3/TRBV12-4	TRBJ2-5	16	TRBD2	many	TGTGCCAGCAGCGGACTAGCGGGGGGGCCTTCGGAGACCCAGTACTTC	CASSGLAGGPSETQYF
TRBV6-2/TRBV6-3	TRBJ2-1	16	.	.	TGTGCCAGCAGTTACCGGGGGACTGATCTGGGCAATGAGCAGTTCTTC	CASSYRGTDLGNEQFF
TRBV12-3/TRBV12-4	TRBJ2-3	18	TRBD2	many	TGTGCCAGCAGTGTTCAAATTATGACTAGCGGGGTGGCAGATACGCAGTATTTT	CASSVQIMTSGVADTQYF
TRBV12-3/TRBV12-4	TRBJ2-7	13	TRBD2	.	TGTGCCAGCAGTTTGGAGACTAGCGGGGATCAGTACTTC	CASSLETSGDQYF
TRBV10-3	TRBJ2-2	15	TRBD1	many	TGTGCCATCGGACAGGGGGGTATAAACACCGGGGAGCTGTTTTTT	CAIGQGGINTGELFF
TRBV29-1	TRBJ2-7	16	.	few	TGCAGCGTTGTTAGCGGAGGCACAGGGGAAGCCTACGAGCAGTACTTC	CSVVSGGTGEAYEQYF
TRBV29-1	TRBJ2-5	18	TRBD2	many	TGCAGCGTTGCGGGGGGCCAAGCTAGCGGGGGGGCCCGAGAGACCCAGTACTTC	CSVAGGQASGGARETQYF
TRBV20-1	TRBJ2-1	14	TRBD2	many	TGCAGTGCTAGTTTTCCCAGCGGGGGGAATGAGCAGTTCTTC	CSASFPSGGNEQFF
TRBV20-1	TRBJ2-7	12	.	few	TGCAGTGCTAGATGGTTCCTCAACGAGCAGTACTTC	CSARWFLNEQYF
TRBV12-3/TRBV12-4	TRBJ2-7	14	.	many	TGTGCCAGCACTATCTCCGGGACCCAATACGAGCAGTACTTC	CASTISGTQYEQYF
TRBV19	TRBJ2-1	15	TRBD2	.	TGTGCTAGTAGTATGGCGGGGGTCTCCTACAATGAGCAGTTCTTC	CASSMAGVSYNEQFF
TRBV4-2	TRBJ2-3	17	TRBD2	.	TGTGCCAGCAGCCCACTCCAGACTAGCGGACTGCAAGATACGCAGTATTTT	CASSPLQTSGLQDTQYF
TRBV27	TRBJ1-5	14	TRBD1	.	TGTGCCAGCAGTTTCCGACAGGGGAGTCAGCCCCAGCATTTT	CASSFRQGSQPQHF
TRBV20-1	TRBJ2-7	15	TRBD1	.	TGCAGTGCTAGAGGGAGGAAAACAGGGGCCTACGAGCAGTACTTC	CSARGRKTGAYEQYF
TRBV5-1	TRBJ2-7	15	.	.	TGCGCCAGCAGCTTGGACCTCCCTACGGACTACGAGCAGTACTTC	CASSLDLPTDYEQYF
TRBV29-1	TRBJ1-1	15	TRBD1	many	TGCAGCGTTGAAGGGTTGGACAGGGGGAACACTGAAGCTTTCTTT	CSVEGLDRGNTEAFF